These T cell receptor beta chains were read from a single sample in a study of beta chain features in type 1 diabetes. TCRdb keeps only in-frame clones here, not all; method: immunoSEQ multiplex PCR. The table has some 200,000 clones, around 16% seen once. The sequenced sample consisted of naive CD4+ T cells from blood. The receptors were sampled from a man between 25 and 39 years old with type 1 diabetes. CDR3s include the opening cysteine and the closing phenylalanine or tryptophan. The D gene is left open where the match is weak. Size tells how often a clone was seen (once, few, many) or the class of an expanded clone, and some rows leave it out.

j_call | v_call | clone_size | d_call | cdr3_aa | cdr3_nt
TRBJ1-2 | TRBV7-8 | . | . | CASSSYRGRIFGDGYTF | TGTGCCAGCAGCTCCTATCGGGGCAGGATCTTTGGGGATGGCTACACCTTC
TRBJ2-7 | TRBV29-1 | . | . | CSGSYGLYEQYF | TGCAGCGGCTCCTATGGGCTCTACGAGCAGTACTTC
TRBJ2-1 | TRBV25-1 | . | TRBD1 | CASSGRQGNPSEQFF | TGTGCCAGCAGTGGACGACAGGGGAATCCCAGTGAGCAGTTCTTC
TRBJ2-6 | TRBV13 | . | . | CASSLDGFGANVLTF | TGTGCCAGCAGCTTGGACGGTTTTGGGGCCAACGTCCTGACTTTC
TRBJ2-5 | TRBV7-2 | few | TRBD2 | CASSLAGALIETQYF | TGTGCCAGCAGCCTAGCGGGAGCTTTAATCGAGACCCAGTACTTC
TRBJ2-3 | TRBV29-1 | . | . | CSVEDLRGEGTDTQYF | TGCAGCGTTGAAGATTTGAGGGGGGAAGGCACAGATACGCAGTATTTT
TRBJ2-7 | TRBV28 | . | TRBD1 | CASSSGQGDYEQYF | TGTGCCAGCAGTTCGGGACAGGGAGACTACGAGCAGTACTTC
TRBJ1-2 | TRBV28 | . | . | CASSLGRLNDRYTF | TGTGCCAGCAGTCTAGGGAGGCTTAATGATCGCTACACCTTC
TRBJ2-3 | TRBV27 | . | . | CASSLSPGMVGTQYF | TGTGCCAGCAGTTTATCCCCAGGGATGGTTGGTACGCAGTATTTT
TRBJ2-1 | TRBV14 | few | TRBD1 | CASSRPDRAEQFF | TGTGCCAGCAGCCGACCAGACAGGGCTGAGCAGTTCTTC
TRBJ2-3 | TRBV7-9 | . | . | CASSRRVDGSTDTQYF | TGTGCCAGCAGCCGGAGGGTTGATGGTAGCACAGATACGCAGTATTTT
TRBJ1-1 | TRBV4-3 | . | . | CASSNREGTEAFF | TGCGCCAGCAGCAATAGGGAAGGCACTGAAGCTTTCTTT
TRBJ1-1 | TRBV7-2 | few | . | CASSLLDRHEAFF | TGTGCCAGCAGCCTTCTCGACAGGCATGAAGCTTTCTTT
TRBJ2-1 | TRBV19 | . | TRBD2 | CASSPGLGYNEQFF | TGTGCCAGTAGTCCGGGACTAGGGTACAATGAGCAGTTCTTC
TRBJ2-5 | TRBV18 | few | . | CASSSLNGNQETQYF | TGTGCCAGCTCATCACTCAACGGTAACCAAGAGACCCAGTACTTC
TRBJ1-1 | TRBV18 | . | . | CASSQTGTPEAFF | TGTGCCAGCTCACAAACCGGGACCCCTGAAGCTTTCTTT